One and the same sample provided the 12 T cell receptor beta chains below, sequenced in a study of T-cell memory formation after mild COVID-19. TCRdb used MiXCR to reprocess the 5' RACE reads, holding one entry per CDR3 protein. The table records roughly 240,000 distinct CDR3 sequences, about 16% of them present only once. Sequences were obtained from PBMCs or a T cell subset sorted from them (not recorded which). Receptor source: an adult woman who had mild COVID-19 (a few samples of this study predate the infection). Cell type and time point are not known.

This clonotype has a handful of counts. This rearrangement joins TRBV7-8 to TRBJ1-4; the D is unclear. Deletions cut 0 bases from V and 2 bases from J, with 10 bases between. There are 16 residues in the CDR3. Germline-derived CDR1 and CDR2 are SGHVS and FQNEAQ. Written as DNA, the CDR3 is TGTGCCAGCAGCTTAGCGCGGTTTGGGACTAATGAAAAACTGTTTTTT. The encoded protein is CASSLARFGTNEKLFF.

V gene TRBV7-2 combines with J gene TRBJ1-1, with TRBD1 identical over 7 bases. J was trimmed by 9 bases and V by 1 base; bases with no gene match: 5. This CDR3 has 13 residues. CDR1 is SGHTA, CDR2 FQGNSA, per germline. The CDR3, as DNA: TGTGCCAGCAGCTTAGGGCAGGGGGGGCAAGCTTTCTTT. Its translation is CASSLGQGGQAFF.

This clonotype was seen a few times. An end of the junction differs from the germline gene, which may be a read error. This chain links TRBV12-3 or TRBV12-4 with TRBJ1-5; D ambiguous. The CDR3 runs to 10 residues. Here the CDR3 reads CASRPDSLYF. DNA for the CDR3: TGTGCCAGCAGACCAGACTCCTTATATTTT.

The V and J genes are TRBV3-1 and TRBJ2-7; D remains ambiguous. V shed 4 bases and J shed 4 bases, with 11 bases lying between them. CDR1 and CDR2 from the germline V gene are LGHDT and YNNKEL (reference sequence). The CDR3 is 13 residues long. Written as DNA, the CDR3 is TGTGCCAGCAGCCTCGGGTCCAGGTACGAGCAGTACTTC. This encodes CASSLGSRYEQYF.

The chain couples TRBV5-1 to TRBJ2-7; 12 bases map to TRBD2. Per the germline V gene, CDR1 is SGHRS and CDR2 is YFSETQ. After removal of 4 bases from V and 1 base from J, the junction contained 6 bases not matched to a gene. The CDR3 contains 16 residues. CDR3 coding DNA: TGCGCCAGCAGCAAAGGACTAGCGGGGCGATCCTACGAGCAGTACTTC. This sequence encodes CASSKGLAGRSYEQYF.

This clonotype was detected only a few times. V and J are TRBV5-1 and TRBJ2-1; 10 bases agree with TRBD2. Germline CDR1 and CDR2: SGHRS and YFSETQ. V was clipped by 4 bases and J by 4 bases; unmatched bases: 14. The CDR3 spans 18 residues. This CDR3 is CASSPVPLSSGSYNEQFF. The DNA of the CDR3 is TGCGCCAGCAGCCCCGTGCCCCTCTCTAGCGGGAGTTACAATGAGCAGTTCTTC.

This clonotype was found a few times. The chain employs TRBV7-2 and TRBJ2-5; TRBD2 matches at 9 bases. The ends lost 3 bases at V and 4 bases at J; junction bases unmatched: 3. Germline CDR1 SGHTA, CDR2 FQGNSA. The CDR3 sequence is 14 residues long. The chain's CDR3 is CASSFSSGGETQYF. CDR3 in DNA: TGTGCCAGCAGCTTTAGTAGCGGGGGAGAGACCCAGTACTTC. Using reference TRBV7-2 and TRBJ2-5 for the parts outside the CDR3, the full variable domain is GAGVSQSPSNKVTEKGKDVELRCDPISGHTALYWYRQSLGQGLEFLIYFQGNSAPDKSGLPSDRFSAERTGGSVSTLTIQRTQQEDSAVYLCASSFSSGGETQYFGPGTRLLVL.

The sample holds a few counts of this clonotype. CDR3 nucleotides: TGTGCCAGCAGTCCAGGGTTGAGGGATCAGCCCCAGCATTTT. It specifies CASSPGLRDQPQHF. The chain has TRBV12-3 or TRBV12-4 and TRBJ1-5, with a possible D match to TRBD1 (5 bases). This CDR3 is built from 14 residues. The ends were cut back, 5 bases at V and 5 bases at J, with 13 bases in the middle.

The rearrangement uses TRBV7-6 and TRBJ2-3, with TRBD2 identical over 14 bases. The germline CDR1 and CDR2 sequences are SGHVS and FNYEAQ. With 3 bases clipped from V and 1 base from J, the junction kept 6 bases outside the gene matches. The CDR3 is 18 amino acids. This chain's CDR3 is CASSLVPGLAGGTDTQYF. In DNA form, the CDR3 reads TGTGCCAGCAGCTTGGTTCCGGGACTAGCGGGGGGCACAGATACGCAGTATTTT.

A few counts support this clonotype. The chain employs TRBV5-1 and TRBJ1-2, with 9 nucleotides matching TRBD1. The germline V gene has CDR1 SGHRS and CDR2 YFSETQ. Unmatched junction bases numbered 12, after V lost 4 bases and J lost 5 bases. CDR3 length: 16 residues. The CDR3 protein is CASSQAGTGLRYGYTF. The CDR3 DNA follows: TGCGCCAGCAGCCAGGCCGGGACAGGGCTTCGGTATGGCTACACCTTC. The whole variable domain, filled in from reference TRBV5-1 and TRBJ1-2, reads KAGVTQTPRYLIKTRGQQVTLSCSPISGHRSVSWYQQTPGQGLQFLFEYFSETQRNKGNFPGRFSGRQFSNSRSEMNVSTLELGDSALYLCASSQAGTGLRYGYTFGSGTRLTVV.

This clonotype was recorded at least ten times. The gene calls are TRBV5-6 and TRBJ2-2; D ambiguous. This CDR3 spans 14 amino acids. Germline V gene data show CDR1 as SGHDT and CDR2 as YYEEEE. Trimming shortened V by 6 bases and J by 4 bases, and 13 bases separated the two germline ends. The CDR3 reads CASTLQRFTGELFF. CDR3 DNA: TGTGCCAGCACCCTCCAACGGTTCACCGGGGAGCTGTTTTTT.

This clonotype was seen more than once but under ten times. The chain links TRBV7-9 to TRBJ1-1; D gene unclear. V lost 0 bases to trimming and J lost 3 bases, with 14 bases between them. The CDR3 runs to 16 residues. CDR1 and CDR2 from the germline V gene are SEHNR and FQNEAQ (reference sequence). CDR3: CASSLAAAERDTEAFF. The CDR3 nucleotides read TGTGCCAGCAGCTTAGCGGCAGCGGAGAGGGACACTGAAGCTTTCTTT.